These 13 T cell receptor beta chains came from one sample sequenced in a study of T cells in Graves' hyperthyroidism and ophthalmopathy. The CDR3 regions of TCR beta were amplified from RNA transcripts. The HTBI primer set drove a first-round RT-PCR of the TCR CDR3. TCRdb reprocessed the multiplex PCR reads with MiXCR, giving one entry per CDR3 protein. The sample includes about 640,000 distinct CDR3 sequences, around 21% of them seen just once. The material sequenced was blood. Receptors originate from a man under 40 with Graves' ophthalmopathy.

The CDR3 DNA reads as TGTGCCACCAGCCAGGATACCTACAATGAGCAGTTCTTC. It translates to CATSQDTYNEQFF. The genes are TRBV24-1 and TRBJ2-1; D gene ambiguous. Trimming took 7 bases from V and 2 from J, leaving 8 bases between them. The CDR3 runs to 13 residues. Per germline, CDR1 KGHDR and CDR2 SFDVKD.

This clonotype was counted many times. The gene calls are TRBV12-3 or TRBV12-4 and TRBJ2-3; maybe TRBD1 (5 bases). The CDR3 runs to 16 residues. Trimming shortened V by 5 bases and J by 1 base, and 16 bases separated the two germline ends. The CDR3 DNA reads TGTGCCAGCAGTAGGGGCAGCATAGTTGGCACAGATACGCAGTATTTT. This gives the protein CASSRGSIVGTDTQYF.

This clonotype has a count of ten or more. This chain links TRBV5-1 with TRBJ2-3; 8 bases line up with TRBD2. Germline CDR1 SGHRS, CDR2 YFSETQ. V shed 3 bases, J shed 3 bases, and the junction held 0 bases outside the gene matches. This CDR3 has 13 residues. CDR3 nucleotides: TGCGCCAGCAGCTCGGGAGGGACAGATACGCAGTATTTT. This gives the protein CASSSGGTDTQYF.

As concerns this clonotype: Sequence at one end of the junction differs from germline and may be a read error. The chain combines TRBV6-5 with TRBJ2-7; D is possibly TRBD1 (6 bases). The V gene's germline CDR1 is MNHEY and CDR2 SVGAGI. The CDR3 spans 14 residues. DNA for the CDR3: TGTGGCAGCAGTTTGAGGGGGAGCTCCTACGAGCAGTACTTC. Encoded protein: CGSSLRGSSYEQYF.

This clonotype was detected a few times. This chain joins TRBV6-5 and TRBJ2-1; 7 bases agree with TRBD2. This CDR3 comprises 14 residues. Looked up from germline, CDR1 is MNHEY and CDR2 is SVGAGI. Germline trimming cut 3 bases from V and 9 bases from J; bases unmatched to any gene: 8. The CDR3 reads CASSYFQAGAEQFF. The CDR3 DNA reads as TGTGCCAGCAGTTATTTTCAGGCGGGAGCTGAGCAGTTCTTC.

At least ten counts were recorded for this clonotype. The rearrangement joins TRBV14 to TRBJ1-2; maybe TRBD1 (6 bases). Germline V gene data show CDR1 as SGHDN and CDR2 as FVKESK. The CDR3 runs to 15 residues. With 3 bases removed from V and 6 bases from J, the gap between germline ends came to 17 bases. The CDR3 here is CASSQNRARGDGYTF. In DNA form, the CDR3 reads TGTGCCAGCAGCCAGAACAGGGCGAGGGGGGATGGCTACACCTTC.

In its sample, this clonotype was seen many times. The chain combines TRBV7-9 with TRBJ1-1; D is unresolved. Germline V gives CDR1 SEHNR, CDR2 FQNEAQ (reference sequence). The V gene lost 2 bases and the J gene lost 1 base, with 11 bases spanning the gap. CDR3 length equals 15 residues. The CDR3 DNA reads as TGTGCCAGCAGCTTACAAGGGCAGGCGAACACTGAAGCTTTCTTT. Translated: CASSLQGQANTEAFF. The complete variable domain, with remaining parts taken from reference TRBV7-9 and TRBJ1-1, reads DTGVSQNPRHKITKRGQNVTFRCDPISEHNRLYWYRQTLGQGPEFLTYFQNEAQLEKSRLLSDRFSAERPKGSFSTLEIQRTEQGDSAMYLCASSLQGQANTEAFFGQGTRLTVV.

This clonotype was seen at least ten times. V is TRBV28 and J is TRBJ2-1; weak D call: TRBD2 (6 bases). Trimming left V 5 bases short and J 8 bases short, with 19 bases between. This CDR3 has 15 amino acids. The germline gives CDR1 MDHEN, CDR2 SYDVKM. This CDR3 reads CASSLGTLSPHEQFF. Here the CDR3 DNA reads TGTGCCAGCAGTCTCGGGACTCTAAGCCCCCATGAGCAGTTCTTC.

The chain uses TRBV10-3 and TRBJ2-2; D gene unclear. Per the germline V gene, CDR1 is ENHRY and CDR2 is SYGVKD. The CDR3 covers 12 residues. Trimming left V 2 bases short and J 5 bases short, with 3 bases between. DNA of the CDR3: TGTGCCATCAGTGAGACAACCGGGGAGCTGTTTTTT. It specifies CAISETTGELFF.

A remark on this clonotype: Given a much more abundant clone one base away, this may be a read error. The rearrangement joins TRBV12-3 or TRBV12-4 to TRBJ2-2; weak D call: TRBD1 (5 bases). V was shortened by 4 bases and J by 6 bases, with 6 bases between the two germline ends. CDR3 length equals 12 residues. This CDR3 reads CASSWGAGELFF. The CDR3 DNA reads TGTGCCAGCAGTTGGGGCGCCGGGGAGCTGTTTTTT.

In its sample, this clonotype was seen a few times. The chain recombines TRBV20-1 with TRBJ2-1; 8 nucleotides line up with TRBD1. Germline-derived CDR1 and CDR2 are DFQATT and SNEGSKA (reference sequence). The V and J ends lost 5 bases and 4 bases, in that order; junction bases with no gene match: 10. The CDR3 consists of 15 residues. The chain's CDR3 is CSAVTGTGDYNEQFF. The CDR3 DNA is TGCAGTGCTGTAACCGGGACAGGAGATTACAATGAGCAGTTCTTC.

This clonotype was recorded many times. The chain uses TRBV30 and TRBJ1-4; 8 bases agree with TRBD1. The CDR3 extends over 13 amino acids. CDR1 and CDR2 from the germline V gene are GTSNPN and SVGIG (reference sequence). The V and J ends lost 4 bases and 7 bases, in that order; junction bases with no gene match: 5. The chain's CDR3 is CAWNGQGGEKLFF. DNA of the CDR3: TGTGCCTGGAACGGACAGGGAGGTGAAAAACTGTTTTTT.

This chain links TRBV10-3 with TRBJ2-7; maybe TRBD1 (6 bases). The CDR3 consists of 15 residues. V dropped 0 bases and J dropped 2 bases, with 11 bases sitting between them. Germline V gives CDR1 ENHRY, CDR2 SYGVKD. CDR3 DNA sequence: TGTGCCATCAGTGAGTCAAGCCAGGGGACCTACGAGCAGTACTTC. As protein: CAISESSQGTYEQYF.